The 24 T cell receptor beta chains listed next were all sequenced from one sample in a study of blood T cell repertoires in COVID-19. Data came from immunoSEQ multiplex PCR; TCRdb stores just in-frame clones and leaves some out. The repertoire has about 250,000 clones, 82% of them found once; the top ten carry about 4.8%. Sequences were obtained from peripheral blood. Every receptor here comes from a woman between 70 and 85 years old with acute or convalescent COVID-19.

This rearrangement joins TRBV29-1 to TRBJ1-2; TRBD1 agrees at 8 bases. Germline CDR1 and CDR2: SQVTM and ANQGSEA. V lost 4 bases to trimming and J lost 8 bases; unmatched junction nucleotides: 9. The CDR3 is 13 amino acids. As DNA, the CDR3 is TGCAGCGTTGTCAGGGGGCGCCCGGAAGGCTACACCTTC. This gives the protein CSVVRGRPEGYTF.

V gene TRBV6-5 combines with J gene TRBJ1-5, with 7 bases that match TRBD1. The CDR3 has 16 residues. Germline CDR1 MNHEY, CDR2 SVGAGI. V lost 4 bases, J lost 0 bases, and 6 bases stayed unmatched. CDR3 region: CASSSGTDYSNQPQHF. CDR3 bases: TGTGCCAGCAGTTCCGGGACAGATTATAGCAATCAGCCCCAGCATTTT.

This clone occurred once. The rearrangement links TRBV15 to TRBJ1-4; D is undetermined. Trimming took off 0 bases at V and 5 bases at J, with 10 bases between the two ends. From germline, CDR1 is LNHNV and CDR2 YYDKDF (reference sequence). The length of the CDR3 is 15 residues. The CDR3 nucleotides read TGTGCCACCAGCAGAGATGGGCACCAGAATGAAAAACTGTTTTTT. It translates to CATSRDGHQNEKLFF.

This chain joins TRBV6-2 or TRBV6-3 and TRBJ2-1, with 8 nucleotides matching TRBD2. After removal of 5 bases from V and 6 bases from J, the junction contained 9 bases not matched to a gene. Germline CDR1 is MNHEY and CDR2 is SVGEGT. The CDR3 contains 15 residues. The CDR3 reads CASSRGGTLGNEQFF. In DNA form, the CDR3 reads TGTGCCAGCAGTCGCGGGGGGACCCTTGGCAATGAGCAGTTCTTC.

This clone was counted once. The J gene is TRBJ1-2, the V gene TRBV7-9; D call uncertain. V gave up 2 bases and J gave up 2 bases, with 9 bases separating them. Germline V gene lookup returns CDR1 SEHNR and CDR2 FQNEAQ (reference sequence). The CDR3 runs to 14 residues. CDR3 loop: CASSLTQTNYGYTF. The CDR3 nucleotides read TGTGCCAGCAGCTTAACGCAGACAAACTATGGCTACACCTTC.

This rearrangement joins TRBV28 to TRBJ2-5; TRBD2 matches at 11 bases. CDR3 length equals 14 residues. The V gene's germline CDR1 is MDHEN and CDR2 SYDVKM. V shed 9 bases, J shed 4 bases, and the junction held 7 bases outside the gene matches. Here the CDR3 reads CASTTSGGTETQYF. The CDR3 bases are TGTGCCAGTACAACTAGCGGGGGAACAGAGACCCAGTACTTC. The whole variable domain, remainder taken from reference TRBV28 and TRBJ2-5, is DVKVTQSSRYLVKRTGEKVFLECVQDMDHENMFWYRQDPGLGLRLIYFSYDVKMKEKGDIPEGYSVSREKKERFSLILESASTNQTSMYLCASTTSGGTETQYFGPGTRLLVL.

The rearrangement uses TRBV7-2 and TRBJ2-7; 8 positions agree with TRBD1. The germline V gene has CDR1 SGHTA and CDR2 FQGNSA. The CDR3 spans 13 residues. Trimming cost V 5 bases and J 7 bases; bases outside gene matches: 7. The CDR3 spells CASSVDRAGEQYF. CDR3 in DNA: TGTGCCAGCAGCGTGGACAGGGCAGGGGAGCAGTACTTC.

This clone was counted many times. CDR3 nucleotides: TGCAGCGTGATGACAGGGTTCGCCACTGAAGCTTTCTTT. Translated, it gives CSVMTGFATEAFF. This sequence joins TRBV29-1 and TRBJ1-1, with 7 bases aligning to TRBD1. Looked up from germline, CDR1 is SQVTM and CDR2 is ANQGSEA. Trimming took 6 bases from V and 4 from J; bases not matched to a gene: 8. There are 13 residues in the CDR3.

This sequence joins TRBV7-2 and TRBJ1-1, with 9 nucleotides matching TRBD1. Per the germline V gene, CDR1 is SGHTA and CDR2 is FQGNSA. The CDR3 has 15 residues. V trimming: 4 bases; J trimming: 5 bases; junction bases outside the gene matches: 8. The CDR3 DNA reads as TGTGCCAGCAGCTCGTCACAGGGGGCGCGGACTGAAGCTTTCTTT. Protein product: CASSSSQGARTEAFF. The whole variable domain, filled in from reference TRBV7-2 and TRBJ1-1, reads GAGVSQSPSNKVTEKGKDVELRCDPISGHTALYWYRQSLGQGLEFLIYFQGNSAPDKSGLPSDRFSAERTGGSVSTLTIQRTQQEDSAVYLCASSSSQGARTEAFFGQGTRLTVV.

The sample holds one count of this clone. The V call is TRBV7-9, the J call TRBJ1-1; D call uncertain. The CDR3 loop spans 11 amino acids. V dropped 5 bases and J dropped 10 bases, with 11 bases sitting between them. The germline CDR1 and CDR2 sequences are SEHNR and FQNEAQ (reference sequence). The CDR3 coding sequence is TGTGCCAGCAGCCTGTACGGGTTAGCTTTCTTT. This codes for CASSLYGLAFF.

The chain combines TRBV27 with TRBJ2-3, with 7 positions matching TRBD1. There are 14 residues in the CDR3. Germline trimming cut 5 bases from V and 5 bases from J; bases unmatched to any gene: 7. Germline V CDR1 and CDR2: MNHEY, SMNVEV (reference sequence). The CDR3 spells CASSVWDRKDTQYF. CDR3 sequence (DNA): TGTGCCAGCAGTGTGTGGGACAGAAAAGATACGCAGTATTTT.

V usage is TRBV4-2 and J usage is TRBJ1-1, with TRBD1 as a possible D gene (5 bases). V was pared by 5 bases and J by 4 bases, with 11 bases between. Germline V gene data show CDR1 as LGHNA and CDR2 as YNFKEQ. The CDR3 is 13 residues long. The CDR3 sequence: CASSRPGVTEAFF. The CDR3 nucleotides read TGTGCCAGCAGCAGGCCGGGGGTCACTGAAGCTTTCTTT.

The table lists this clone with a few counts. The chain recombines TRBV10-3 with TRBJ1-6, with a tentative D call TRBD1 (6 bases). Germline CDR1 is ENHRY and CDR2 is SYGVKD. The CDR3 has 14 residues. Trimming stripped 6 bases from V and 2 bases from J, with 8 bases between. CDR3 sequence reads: CAIRDSTYNSPLHF. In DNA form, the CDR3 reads TGTGCCATCAGGGACAGCACCTATAATTCACCCCTCCACTTT.

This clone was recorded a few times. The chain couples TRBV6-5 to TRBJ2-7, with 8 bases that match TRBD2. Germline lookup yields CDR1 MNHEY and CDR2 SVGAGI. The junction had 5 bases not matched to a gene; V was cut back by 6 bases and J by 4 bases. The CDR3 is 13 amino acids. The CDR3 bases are TGTGCCAGCAGAGGAAGCGGGGGTTACGAGCAGTACTTC. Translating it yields CASRGSGGYEQYF.

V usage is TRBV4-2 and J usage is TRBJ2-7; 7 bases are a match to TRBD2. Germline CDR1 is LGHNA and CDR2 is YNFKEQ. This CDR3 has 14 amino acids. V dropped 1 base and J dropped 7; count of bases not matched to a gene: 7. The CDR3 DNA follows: TGTGCCAGCAGCCAAGTCGGGGCTAGCGGTGAGCAGTACTTC. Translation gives CASSQVGASGEQYF.

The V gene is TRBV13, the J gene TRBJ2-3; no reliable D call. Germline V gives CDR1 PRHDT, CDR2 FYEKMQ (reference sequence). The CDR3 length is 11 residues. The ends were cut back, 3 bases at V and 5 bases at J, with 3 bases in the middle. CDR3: CASSFRDTQYF. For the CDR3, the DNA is TGTGCCAGCAGCTTCCGAGATACGCAGTATTTT.

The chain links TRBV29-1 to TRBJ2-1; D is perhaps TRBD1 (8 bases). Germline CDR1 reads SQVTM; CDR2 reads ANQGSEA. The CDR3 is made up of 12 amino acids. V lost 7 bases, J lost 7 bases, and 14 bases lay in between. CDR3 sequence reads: CSADRGGNEQFF. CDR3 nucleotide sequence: TGCAGCGCCGACAGGGGAGGGAATGAGCAGTTCTTC.

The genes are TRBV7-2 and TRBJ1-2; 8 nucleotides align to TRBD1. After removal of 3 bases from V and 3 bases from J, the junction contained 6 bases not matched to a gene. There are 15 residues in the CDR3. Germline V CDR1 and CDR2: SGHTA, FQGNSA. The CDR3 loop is CASSFSTGGDYGYTF. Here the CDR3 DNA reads TGTGCCAGCAGCTTTTCTACAGGGGGGGACTATGGCTACACCTTC.

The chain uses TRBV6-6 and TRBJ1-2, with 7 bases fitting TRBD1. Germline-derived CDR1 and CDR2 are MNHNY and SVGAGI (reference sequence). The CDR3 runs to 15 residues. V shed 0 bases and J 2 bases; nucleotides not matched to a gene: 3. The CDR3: CASSYSDRVNYGYTF. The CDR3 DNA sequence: TGTGCCAGCAGTTACTCTGACAGGGTAAACTATGGCTACACCTTC.

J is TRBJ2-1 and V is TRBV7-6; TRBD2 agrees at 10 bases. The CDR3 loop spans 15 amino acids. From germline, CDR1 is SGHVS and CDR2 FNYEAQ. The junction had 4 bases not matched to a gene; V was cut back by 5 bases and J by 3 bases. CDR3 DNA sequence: TGTGCCAGCAGCCTCTTAGCGGGGGGCTACAATGAGCAGTTCTTC. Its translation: CASSLLAGGYNEQFF.

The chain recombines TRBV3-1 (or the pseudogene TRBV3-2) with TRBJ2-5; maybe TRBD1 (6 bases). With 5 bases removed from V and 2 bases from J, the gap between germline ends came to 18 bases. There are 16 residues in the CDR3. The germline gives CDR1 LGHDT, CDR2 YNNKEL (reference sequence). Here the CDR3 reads CASSAEAPTGQETQYF. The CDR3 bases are TGTGCCAGCAGCGCTGAGGCCCCGACAGGTCAAGAGACCCAGTACTTC.

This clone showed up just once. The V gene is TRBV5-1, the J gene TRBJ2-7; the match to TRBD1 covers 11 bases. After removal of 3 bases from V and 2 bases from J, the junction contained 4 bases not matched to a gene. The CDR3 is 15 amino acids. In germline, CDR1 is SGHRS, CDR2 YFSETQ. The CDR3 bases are TGCGCCAGCAGCTGGGGGGACAGGGGGACCTACGAGCAGTACTTC. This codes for CASSWGDRGTYEQYF.

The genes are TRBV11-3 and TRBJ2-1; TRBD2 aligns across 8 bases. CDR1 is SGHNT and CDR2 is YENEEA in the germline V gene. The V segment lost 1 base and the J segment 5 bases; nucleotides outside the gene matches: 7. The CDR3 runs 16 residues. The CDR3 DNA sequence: TGTGCCAGCAGCTTAGGTATAGCGGGGAGTAACAATGAGCAGTTCTTC. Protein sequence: CASSLGIAGSNNEQFF.

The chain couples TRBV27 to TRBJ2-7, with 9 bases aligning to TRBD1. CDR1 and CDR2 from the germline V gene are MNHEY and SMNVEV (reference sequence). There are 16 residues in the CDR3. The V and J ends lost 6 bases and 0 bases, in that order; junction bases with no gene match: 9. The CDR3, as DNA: TGTGCCAGCAGCTACGCCGGGACAGGGCTCTCCTACGAGCAGTACTTC. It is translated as CASSYAGTGLSYEQYF.